The following is a T cell receptor (beta chain) sequence with its context. A single heparinised blood sample, averaging approximately 100 mL, was obtained per donor. Via CD45RO/CCR7/CD25/CD127/CD95/CD27, cells of the CD4+ naive, central memory, regulatory and stem cell-like memory subsets were sorted. The purity of all sorted populations exceeded 95%. TCRB transcripts that were expressed got sequenced, as all of the isolated RNA had been reverse transcribed. The method was immunoSEQ multiplex PCR; TCRdb's version includes in-frame clones alone and lacks a portion of them. The sample lists fewer than 900,000 clones, roughly a sixth occurring once. The data stem from a study of beta chain features in type 1 diabetes. The CDR3 extends over 19 amino acids. Trimming took 4 bases from V and 8 from J; bases not matched to a gene: 15. CDR1 SEHNR and CDR2 FQNEAQ come from the germline V gene (reference sequence).

The source is a woman younger than 35 in good health. The chain links TRBV7-9 to TRBJ2-1, with 15 bases fitting TRBD2. Sequenced material: naive CD4+ T cells from blood. The CDR3 bases are TGTGCCAGCAGCTCCGATATACCGAAGGGACTAGCGGGAGGTTATGAGCAGTTCTTC. This sequence encodes CASSSDIPKGLAGGYEQFF.